A single sample gave rise to the 2 T cell receptor beta chains below, sequenced in a study of molecular identifiers for immune sequencing clone quantification. TCRdb re-derived calls from the PCR reads in MiXCR, one entry per CDR3 protein. The sample gives 7,500 to 10,000 distinct CDR3 sequences, around 14% of which show up once; roughly 1.5% is in the top ten. Sequenced sample: naive CD8+ T cells from blood, with Jurkat cell RNA spiked in. Indicated subset: FACS-sorted CD8+CD4-CCR7+CD45RA+ naive T cells. These TCRs come from a human donor in good health. Some libraries in this study had Jurkat cell RNA spiked in.

By frequency in the sample, this clonotype is medium-sized. The V gene is TRBV5-1, the J gene TRBJ2-7; TRBD2 agrees at 12 bases. Per the germline V gene, CDR1 is SGHRS and CDR2 is YFSETQ. The CDR3 is 13 residues long. V dropped 7 bases and J dropped 9; count of bases not matched to a gene: 8. The CDR3 bases are TGCGCCAGCGTCGGGACTAGCGGGTCTCTGCAGTACTTC. The encoded protein is CASVGTSGSLQYF.

This clonotype has at least ten counts. The chain has TRBV12-3 or TRBV12-4 and TRBJ2-2, with TRBD1 matching over 7 bases. The CDR3 totals 16 residues. V was pared by 5 bases and J by 2 bases, with 8 bases of the junction left unmatched. The CDR3 coding sequence is TGTGCCAGCAGTCCCCCCGGGACAGAAAACACCGGGGAGCTGTTTTTT. Translated: CASSPPGTENTGELFF.